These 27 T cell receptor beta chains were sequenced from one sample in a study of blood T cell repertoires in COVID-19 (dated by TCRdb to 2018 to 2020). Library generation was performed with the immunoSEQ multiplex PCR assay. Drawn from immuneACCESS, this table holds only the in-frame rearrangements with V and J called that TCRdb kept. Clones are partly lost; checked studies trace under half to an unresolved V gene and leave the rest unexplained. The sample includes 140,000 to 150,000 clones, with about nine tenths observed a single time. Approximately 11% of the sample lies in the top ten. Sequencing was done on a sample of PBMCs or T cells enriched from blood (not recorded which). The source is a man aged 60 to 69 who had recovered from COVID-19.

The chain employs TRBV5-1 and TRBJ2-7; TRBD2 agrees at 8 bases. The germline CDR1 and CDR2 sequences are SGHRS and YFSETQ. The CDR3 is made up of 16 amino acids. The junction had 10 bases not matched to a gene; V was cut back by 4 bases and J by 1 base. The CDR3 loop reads CASSPRKRGTSYEQYF. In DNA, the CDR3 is TGCGCCAGCAGCCCGCGGAAGCGGGGGACTTCCTACGAGCAGTACTTC.

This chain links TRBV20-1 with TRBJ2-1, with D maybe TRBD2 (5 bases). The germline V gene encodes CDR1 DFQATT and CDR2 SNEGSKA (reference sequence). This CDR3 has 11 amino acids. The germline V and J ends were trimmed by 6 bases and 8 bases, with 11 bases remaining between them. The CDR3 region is CSAEGEYEQFF. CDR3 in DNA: TGCAGTGCCGAGGGAGAGTATGAGCAGTTCTTC.

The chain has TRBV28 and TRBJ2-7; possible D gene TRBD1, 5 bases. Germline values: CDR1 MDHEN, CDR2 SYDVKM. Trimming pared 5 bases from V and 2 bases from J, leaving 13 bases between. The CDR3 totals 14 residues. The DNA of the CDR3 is TGTGCCAGCAGTCCCACGGCAGGGCCCTACGAGCAGTACTTC. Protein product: CASSPTAGPYEQYF.

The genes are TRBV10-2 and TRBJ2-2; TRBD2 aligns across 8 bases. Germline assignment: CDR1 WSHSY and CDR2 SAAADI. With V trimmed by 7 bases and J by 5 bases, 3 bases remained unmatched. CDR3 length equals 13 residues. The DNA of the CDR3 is TGCGCCAGCACAGGGACTAGTACCGGGGAGCTGTTTTTT. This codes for CASTGTSTGELFF.

CDR3 nucleotides: TGCGCCAGCAGTGAGGGACAGCCTAACTATGGCTACACCTTC. It yields the protein CASSEGQPNYGYTF. The chain carries TRBV10-2 and TRBJ1-2, with D possibly matching TRBD1 (6 bases). Germline CDR1 is WSHSY and CDR2 is SAAADI. Trimming cost V 2 bases and J 0 bases, with 7 bases left between them. The CDR3 loop spans 14 amino acids.

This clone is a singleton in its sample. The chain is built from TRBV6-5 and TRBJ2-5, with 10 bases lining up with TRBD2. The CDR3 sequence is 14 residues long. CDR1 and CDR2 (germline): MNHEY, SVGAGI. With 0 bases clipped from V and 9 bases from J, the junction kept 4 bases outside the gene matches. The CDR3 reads CASSYSTSGEAQYF. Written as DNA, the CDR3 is TGTGCCAGCAGTTACTCTACTAGCGGGGAGGCCCAGTACTTC.

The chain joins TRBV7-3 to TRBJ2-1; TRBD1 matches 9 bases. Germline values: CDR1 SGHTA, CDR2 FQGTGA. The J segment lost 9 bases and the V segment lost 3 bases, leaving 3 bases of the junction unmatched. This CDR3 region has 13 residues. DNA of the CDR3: TGTGCCAGCAGCTTGGGACAGGGAAGTGAGCAGTTCTTC. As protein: CASSLGQGSEQFF.

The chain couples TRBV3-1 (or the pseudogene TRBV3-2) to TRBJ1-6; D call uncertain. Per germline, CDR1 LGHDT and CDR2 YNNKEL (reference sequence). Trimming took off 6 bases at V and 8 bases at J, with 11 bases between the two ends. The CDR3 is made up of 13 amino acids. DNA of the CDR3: TGTGCCAGCAGTATTGCCCCGGATTCACCCCTCCACTTT. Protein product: CASSIAPDSPLHF.

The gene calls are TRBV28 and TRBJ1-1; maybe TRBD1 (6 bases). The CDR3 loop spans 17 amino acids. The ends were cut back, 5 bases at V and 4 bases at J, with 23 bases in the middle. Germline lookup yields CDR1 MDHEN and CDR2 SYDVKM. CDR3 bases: TGTGCCAGCAGTCCTAACCCCGGACAGTTGGGAGCCACTGAAGCTTTCTTT. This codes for CASSPNPGQLGATEAFF.

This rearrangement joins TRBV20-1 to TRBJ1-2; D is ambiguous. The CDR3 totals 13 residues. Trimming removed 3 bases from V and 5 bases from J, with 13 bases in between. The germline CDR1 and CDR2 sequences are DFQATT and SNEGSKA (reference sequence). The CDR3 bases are TGCAGTGCTAGTCACCAGGAAGAATATGGCTACACCTTC. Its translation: CSASHQEEYGYTF.

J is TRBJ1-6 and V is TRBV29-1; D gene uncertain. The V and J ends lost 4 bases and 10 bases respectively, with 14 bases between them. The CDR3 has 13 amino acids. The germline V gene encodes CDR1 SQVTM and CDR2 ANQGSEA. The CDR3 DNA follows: TGCAGCGTTGGGGAGGGAGAAGGGTCACCCCTCCACTTT. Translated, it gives CSVGEGEGSPLHF.

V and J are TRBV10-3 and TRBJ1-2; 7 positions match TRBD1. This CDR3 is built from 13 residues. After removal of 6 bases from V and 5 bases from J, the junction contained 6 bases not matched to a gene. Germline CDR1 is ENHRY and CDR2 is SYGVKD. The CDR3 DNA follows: TGTGCCATCAGGACAGGGATTGAATATGGCTACACCTTC. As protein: CAIRTGIEYGYTF.

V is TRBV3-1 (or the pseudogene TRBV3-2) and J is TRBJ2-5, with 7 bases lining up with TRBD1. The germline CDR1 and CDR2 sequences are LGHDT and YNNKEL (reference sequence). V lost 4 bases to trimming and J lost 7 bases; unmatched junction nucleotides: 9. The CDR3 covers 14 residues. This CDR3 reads CASSPRQGKGTQYF. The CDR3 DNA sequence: TGTGCCAGCAGCCCCCGACAGGGCAAGGGGACCCAGTACTTC.

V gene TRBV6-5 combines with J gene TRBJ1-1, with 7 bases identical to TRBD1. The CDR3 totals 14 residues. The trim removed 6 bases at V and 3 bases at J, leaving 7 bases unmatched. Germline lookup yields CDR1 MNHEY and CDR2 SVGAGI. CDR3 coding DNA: TGTGCCAGCAGGGCCGGGACAGCCTACACTGAAGCTTTCTTT. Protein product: CASRAGTAYTEAFF.

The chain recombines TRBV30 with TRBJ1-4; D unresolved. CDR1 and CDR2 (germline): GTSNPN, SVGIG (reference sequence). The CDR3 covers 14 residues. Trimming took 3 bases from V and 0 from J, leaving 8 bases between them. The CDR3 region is CAWRATATNEKLFF. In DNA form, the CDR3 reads TGTGCCTGGAGGGCGACTGCAACTAATGAAAAACTGTTTTTT.

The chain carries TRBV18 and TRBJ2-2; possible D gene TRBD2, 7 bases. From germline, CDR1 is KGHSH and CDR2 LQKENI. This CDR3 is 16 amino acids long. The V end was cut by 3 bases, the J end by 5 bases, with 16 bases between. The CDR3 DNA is TGTGCCAGCTCACCGGAGGCGGGGGCTTGGACCGGGGAGCTGTTTTTT. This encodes CASSPEAGAWTGELFF.

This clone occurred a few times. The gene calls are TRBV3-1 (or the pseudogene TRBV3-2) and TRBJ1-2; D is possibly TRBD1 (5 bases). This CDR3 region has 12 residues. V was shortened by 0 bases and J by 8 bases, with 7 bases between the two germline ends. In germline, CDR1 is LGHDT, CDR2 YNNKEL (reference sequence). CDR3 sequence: CASSQERQGYTF. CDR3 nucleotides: TGTGCCAGCAGCCAAGAGCGACAGGGCTACACCTTC.

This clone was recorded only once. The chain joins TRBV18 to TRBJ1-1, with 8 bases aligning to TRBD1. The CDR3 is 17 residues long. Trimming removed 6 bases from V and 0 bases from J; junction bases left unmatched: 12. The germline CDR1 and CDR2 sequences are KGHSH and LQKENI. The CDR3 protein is CASSLIGTGAMNTEAFF. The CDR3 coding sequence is TGTGCCAGCTCCCTCATCGGGACAGGCGCTATGAACACTGAAGCTTTCTTT.

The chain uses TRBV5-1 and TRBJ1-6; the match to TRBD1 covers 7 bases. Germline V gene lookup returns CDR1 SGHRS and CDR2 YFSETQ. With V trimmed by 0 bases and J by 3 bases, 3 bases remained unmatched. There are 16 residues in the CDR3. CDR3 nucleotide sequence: TGCGCCAGCAGCTTGGGGGACAGTGGCTATAATTCACCCCTCCACTTT. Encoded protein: CASSLGDSGYNSPLHF.

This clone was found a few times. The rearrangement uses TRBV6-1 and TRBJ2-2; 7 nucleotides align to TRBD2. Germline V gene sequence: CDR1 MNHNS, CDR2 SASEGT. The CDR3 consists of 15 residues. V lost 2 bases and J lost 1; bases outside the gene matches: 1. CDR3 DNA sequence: TGTGCCAGCAGTGAATTAGCGGGGAACACCGGGGAGCTGTTTTTT. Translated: CASSELAGNTGELFF.

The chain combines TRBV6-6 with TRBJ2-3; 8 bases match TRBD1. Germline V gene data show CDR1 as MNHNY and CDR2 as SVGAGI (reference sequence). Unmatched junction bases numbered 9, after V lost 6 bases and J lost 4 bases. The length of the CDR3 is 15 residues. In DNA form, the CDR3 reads TGTGCCAGCAGGTCACAGGGGGTTGGGGCAGATACGCAGTATTTT. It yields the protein CASRSQGVGADTQYF.

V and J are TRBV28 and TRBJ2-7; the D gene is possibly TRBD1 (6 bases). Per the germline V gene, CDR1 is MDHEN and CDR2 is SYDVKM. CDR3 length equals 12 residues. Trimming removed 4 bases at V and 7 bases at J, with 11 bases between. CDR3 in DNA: TGTGCCAGCAGTTGGACAGCTTGGGAGCAGTACTTC. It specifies CASSWTAWEQYF.

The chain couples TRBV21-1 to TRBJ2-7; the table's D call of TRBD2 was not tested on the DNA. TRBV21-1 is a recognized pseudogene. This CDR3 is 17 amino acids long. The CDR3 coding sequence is TGTGCCAGCAGCGGCCGTGGTAGCGGGGAACTATCCTACGAGCAGTACTTC. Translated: CASSGRGSGELSYEQYF.

CDR3 DNA sequence: TGTGCCAGCAGCCTCGACGGGTATAGCAATCAGCCCCAGCATTTT. Its translation: CASSLDGYSNQPQHF. V is TRBV27 and J is TRBJ1-5; D unclear. Per the germline V gene, CDR1 is MNHEY and CDR2 is SMNVEV (reference sequence). V was cut by 6 bases and J by 0 bases, with 12 bases left in between. This CDR3 region has 15 residues.

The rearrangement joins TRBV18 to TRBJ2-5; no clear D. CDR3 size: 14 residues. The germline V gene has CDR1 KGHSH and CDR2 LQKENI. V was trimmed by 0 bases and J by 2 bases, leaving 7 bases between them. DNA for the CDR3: TGTGCCAGCTCACCACCCACCCTACAAGAGACCCAGTACTTC. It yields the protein CASSPPTLQETQYF.

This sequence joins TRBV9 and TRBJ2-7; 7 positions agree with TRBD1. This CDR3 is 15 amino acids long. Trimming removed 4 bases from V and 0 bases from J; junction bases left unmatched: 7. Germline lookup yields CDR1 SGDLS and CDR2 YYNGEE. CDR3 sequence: CASSTLGTASYEQYF. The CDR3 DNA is TGTGCCAGCAGCACCCTCGGGACAGCCTCCTACGAGCAGTACTTC.

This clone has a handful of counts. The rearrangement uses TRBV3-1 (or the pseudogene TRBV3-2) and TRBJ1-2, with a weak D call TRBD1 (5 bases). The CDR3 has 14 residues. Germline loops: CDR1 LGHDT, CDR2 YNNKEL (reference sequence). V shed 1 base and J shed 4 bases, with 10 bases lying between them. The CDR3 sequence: CASSQGRQSYGYTF. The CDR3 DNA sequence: TGTGCCAGCAGCCAAGGCCGACAGAGCTATGGCTACACCTTC.